This TCR beta chain appears in the sequencing data of a study of siplizumab effects on memory and regulatory T cells. General study points: Among alloreactive clones, only a minor fraction mapped to unstimulated subsets. The drug siplizumab significantly decreased the alloreactive sequences that could be traced to unstimulated CD4+ memory cells.

The germline V and J ends were trimmed by 7 bases and 0 bases, with 22 bases remaining between them. The germline V gene has CDR1 ENHRY and CDR2 SYGVKD. The CDR3 has 17 residues. Sequencing was performed with immunoSEQ multiplex PCR; in TCRdb, only in-frame clones are kept and a portion is missing. The sample consists of 85,000 or so clones, around 95% of them appearing once. Regarding this clone: What it binds is unknown.

The sample was CD8+ T cells sorted from blood. The sequence was obtained from a human donor in good health. J is TRBJ2-7 and V is TRBV10-3; D may be TRBD1 or TRBD2 (5 bases each). In nucleotides, the CDR3 is TGTGCCATCACCCAGTCCGGGACCCCTTTCTCCTCCTACGAGCAGTACTTC. Translating it yields CAITQSGTPFSSYEQYF.